Listed below are T cell receptor beta chains from one sample, sequenced in a study of cytomegalovirus exposure and HLA in healthy donors. The repertoire was sequenced with immunoSEQ multiplex PCR; TCRdb's copy has only in-frame clones and lacks some. The sample contains roughly 110,000 clones, more than 65% of which appear only once. Sample: PBMCs. Every receptor here comes from a woman aged 30 to 39 in good health and CMV-seronegative. CDR3s include the opening cysteine and the closing phenylalanine or tryptophan. The D gene is left open where the match is weak. Size is stated for part of the rows, as once, few or many counts, or as a class when the clone is expanded.

V	D	J	size	DNA	CDR3
TRBV5-1	TRBD2	TRBJ2-2	NA	TGCGCCAGCAGCCCGACTAGCCTGTACGGCGGGGAGCTGTTTTTT	CASSPTSLYGGELFF
TRBV5-1	TRBD2	TRBJ2-1	NA	TGCGCCAGCAGCACTACTAGCGCAGAGCAGTTCTTC	CASSTTSAEQFF
TRBV5-1	NA	TRBJ2-3	few	TGCGCCAGCCGTCTAAGCAGGGAAATGGCAGATACGCAGTATTTT	CASRLSREMADTQYF
TRBV6-1	TRBD1	TRBJ1-2	NA	TGTGCCAGCAGTGTCCCCGACAGGGGGCTCGGCTATGGCTACACCTTC	CASSVPDRGLGYGYTF
TRBV6-5	TRBD1	TRBJ1-2	NA	TGTGCCAGCAGCTCACAGGGGGAAGACTATGGCTACACCTTC	CASSSQGEDYGYTF
TRBV18	NA	TRBJ1-2	NA	TGTGCCAGCTCCCAACTACAGGGAGTCTTTGATGGCTACACCTTC	CASSQLQGVFDGYTF
TRBV7-2	NA	TRBJ2-7	NA	TGTGCCAGCGATCGTAGCCCTAGCTCCTACGAGCAGTACTTC	CASDRSPSSYEQYF
TRBV7-9	TRBD2	TRBJ2-5	NA	TGTGCCAGCAGCTCCGGGGGACTAGCGGGAAGGGAGACCCAGTACTTC	CASSSGGLAGRETQYF
TRBV6-6	NA	TRBJ2-5	NA	TGTGCCACCACAAGGCGGCGCGGAGAGACCCAGTACTTC	CATTRRRGETQYF
TRBV11-3	NA	TRBJ1-1	NA	TGTGCCAGCAGCCGATTCGGGGAAACTGAAGCTTTCTTT	CASSRFGETEAFF
TRBV19	NA	TRBJ1-1	NA	TGTGCCAGTCAACCATCCGAATACTTGAACACTGAAGCTTTCTTT	CASQPSEYLNTEAFF
TRBV5-1	TRBD2	TRBJ2-7	NA	TGCGCCAGCAGCTTGGATGGTAGCGGGAGCTCCTACGAGCAGTACTTC	CASSLDGSGSSYEQYF
TRBV27	TRBD1	TRBJ2-1	NA	TGTGCCAGCAGCCGATCACAGGGGCTGGTTAATGAGCAGTTCTTC	CASSRSQGLVNEQFF
TRBV6-1	TRBD1	TRBJ1-1	NA	TGTGCCAGCAGTTTGACAGGGCCAACTGAAGCTTTCTTT	CASSLTGPTEAFF
TRBV19	NA	TRBJ2-3	NA	TGTGCCAGTAGTAAACAGAAGGATACGCAGTATTTT	CASSKQKDTQYF
TRBV6-1	NA	TRBJ1-1	NA	TGTGCCAGCAGTGAATGGGGGGGGAGCAGTGAAGCTTTCTTT	CASSEWGGSSEAFF
TRBV7-8	NA	TRBJ2-7	NA	TGTGCCAGCAGCATAGAGCGGGAGCAGTACTTC	CASSIEREQYF
TRBV29-1	TRBD2	TRBJ2-2	NA	TGCAGCGTTGATGCGAGGGGACTAGCGGGAGGGCGAATCACCGGGGAGCTGTTTTTT	CSVDARGLAGGRITGELFF
TRBV5-1	NA	TRBJ1-5	NA	TGCGCCAGCAGCTTGGGGGGCGGAGGGAGAAATCAGCCCCAGCATTTT	CASSLGGGGRNQPQHF
TRBV28	NA	TRBJ1-4	few	TGTGCCAGCATGGCGGGCACTAATGAAAAACTGTTTTTT	CASMAGTNEKLFF
TRBV5-4	NA	TRBJ1-1	few	TGTGCCAGCAGCTTGGCAGGGTTCAACACTGAAGCTTTCTTT	CASSLAGFNTEAFF
TRBV28	NA	TRBJ1-2	once	TGTGCCAGCAGTCTAATGCCTGGGGCAGGGAAGAGCGGCTACACCTTC	CASSLMPGAGKSGYTF